This entry lists 5 T cell receptor beta chains sequenced from one sample in a study of CD8 T cells in Susac syndrome. When the RNA was reverse transcribed, random hexamers were used with an input of about 0.45 to 1 ug. TCRdb re-derived calls from the immunoSEQ multiplex PCR reads in MiXCR, one entry per CDR3 protein. Among about 83,000 distinct CDR3 sequences, 96% were seen once, and the ten largest hold about 0.41%. Sequencing input: CD8+ T cells from PBMCs. These TCRs come from a human donor with Susac syndrome.

The chain uses TRBV27 and TRBJ1-1, with no clear D. Germline V lookup: CDR1 MNHEY, CDR2 SMNVEV (reference sequence). The CDR3 extends over 12 amino acids. Trimming removed 11 bases at V and 1 base at J, with 11 bases between. CDR3 in amino acids: CACYLPNTEAFF. CDR3 coding DNA: TGTGCCTGCTACTTACCGAACACTGAAGCTTTCTTT.

J is TRBJ1-1 and V is TRBV29-1, with no clear D. The V gene's germline CDR1 is SQVTM and CDR2 ANQGSEA. This CDR3 comprises 14 residues. V lost 1 base, J lost 1 base, and 10 bases lay in between. CDR3 residues: CSVEARDGNTEAFF. In DNA form, the CDR3 reads TGCAGCGTTGAAGCCCGGGATGGGAACACTGAAGCTTTCTTT.

The rearrangement links TRBV15 to TRBJ2-7; 11 nucleotides agree with TRBD2. This CDR3 contains 18 residues. With 1 base clipped from V and 3 bases from J, the junction kept 11 bases outside the gene matches. Germline CDR1 is LNHNV and CDR2 is YYDKDF (reference sequence). Written as DNA, the CDR3 is TGTGCCACCAGCAGAGGTCCGGGACTAGCGGACGTTTACTACGAGCAGTACTTC. Its translation: CATSRGPGLADVYYEQYF.

The gene calls are TRBV4-3 and TRBJ1-4; D is unclear. Germline CDR1 reads LGHNA; CDR2 reads YSLEER. The CDR3 runs to 14 residues. The V end lost 0 bases, the J end lost 8 bases, and 10 bases lay between the germline ends. In nucleotides, the CDR3 is TGCGCCAGCAGCCAAGATTTAGCAGTCGAAAAACTGTTTTTT. Its protein product is CASSQDLAVEKLFF.

The chain has TRBV9 and TRBJ2-1; D gene uncertain. The CDR3 has 16 amino acids. The V end lost 4 bases, the J end lost 0 bases, and 14 bases lay between the germline ends. The germline CDR1 and CDR2 sequences are SGDLS and YYNGEE. The DNA of the CDR3 is TGTGCCAGCAGCCCATTCGGGCCTAGCTCCTACAATGAGCAGTTCTTC. It encodes CASSPFGPSSYNEQFF. Full variable domain (missing parts from reference TRBV9 and TRBJ2-1): DSGVTQTPKHLITATGQRVTLRCSPRSGDLSVYWYQQSLDQGLQFLIQYYNGEERAKGNILERFSAQQFPDLHSELNLSSLELGDSALYFCASSPFGPSSYNEQFFGPGTRLTVL.